The next 29 T cell receptor beta chains were all read from a single sample in a study of OX40 agonist ivuxolimab in advanced cancers. The data were produced by immunoSEQ multiplex PCR, yet TCRdb's version contains in-frame clones alone and is incomplete. The sample includes roughly 75,000 clones, approximately 89% seen only once; the top ten take roughly 0.79%. The sequencing here drew on CD4+ or CD8+ T cells sorted from blood, taken in a trial of the OX40 agonist ivuxolimab. These receptors were taken from an adult with an advanced solid tumor such as melanoma, head and neck, liver or kidney cancer.

CDR3 bases: TGTGCCAGCAGTTCTCCCCTTGGGACTAGCGGGAGGGCCGGGAATGAGCAGTTCTTC. Translated, it gives CASSSPLGTSGRAGNEQFF. The rearrangement joins TRBV28 to TRBJ2-1; 16 positions match TRBD2. The ends lost 4 bases at V and 7 bases at J; junction bases unmatched: 13. The CDR3 is made up of 19 amino acids. CDR1 and CDR2 (germline): MDHEN, SYDVKM.

V gene TRBV19 combines with J gene TRBJ2-1, with TRBD2 identical over 7 bases. Germline CDR1 and CDR2: LNHDA and SQIVND (reference sequence). The CDR3 totals 15 residues. The junction had 9 bases not matched to a gene; V was cut back by 3 bases and J by 7 bases. CDR3: CASSIRAGEGNEQFF. The CDR3 DNA sequence: TGTGCCAGTAGTATTCGGGCGGGAGAAGGAAATGAGCAGTTCTTC.

This chain links TRBV2 with TRBJ2-3; a possible D gene is TRBD2 (5 bases). Germline V gene lookup returns CDR1 SNHLY and CDR2 FYNNEI. The germline V and J ends were trimmed by 4 bases and 3 bases, with 8 bases remaining between them. This CDR3 contains 13 residues. CDR3 region: CASSGEGTDTQYF. The CDR3 bases are TGTGCCAGCAGTGGAGAGGGAACAGATACGCAGTATTTT.

The chain combines TRBV4-1 with TRBJ2-1; TRBD1 or TRBD2 may be the D gene (6 bases each). Germline CDR1 reads MGHRA; CDR2 reads YSYEKL. The V end was cut by 3 bases, the J end by 1 base, with 13 bases between. The CDR3 length is 16 residues. The CDR3 DNA is TGCGCCAGCAGCCACCCCGGGGGCCGATCCTACAATGAGCAGTTCTTC. It codes for CASSHPGGRSYNEQFF.

Written as DNA, the CDR3 is TGTGCCTGGAGTGCCTTACGGGGCGGTGAGCAGTTCTTC. It is translated as CAWSALRGGEQFF. The chain has TRBV30 and TRBJ2-1; either TRBD1 or TRBD2 may fit D (5 bases each). CDR1 GTSNPN and CDR2 SVGIG come from the germline V gene (reference sequence). Trimming removed 1 base from V and 9 bases from J, with 13 bases in between. The CDR3 is 13 residues long.

The J gene is TRBJ2-7, the V gene TRBV7-9; tentatively, D is TRBD2 (6 bases). Germline lookup yields CDR1 SEHNR and CDR2 FQNEAQ (reference sequence). The CDR3 is 13 amino acids. The V end was cut by 8 bases, the J end by 4 bases, with 15 bases between. The CDR3 DNA follows: TGTGCCAGCCAGTTAGCGGATAAGTACGAGCAGTACTTC. Protein product: CASQLADKYEQYF.

The chain joins TRBV4-1 to TRBJ2-7; 8 positions agree with TRBD2. The CDR3 loop spans 17 amino acids. Losses at the gene ends were 4 bases for V and 3 bases for J; bases not matched to a gene: 14. Germline CDR1 and CDR2: MGHRA and YSYEKL. The CDR3 is CASSRTSGAGVGYEQYF. The DNA for the CDR3 is TGCGCCAGCAGCCGAACAAGCGGAGCGGGAGTGGGCTACGAGCAGTACTTC.

The chain links TRBV28 to TRBJ1-1, with 7 bases identical to TRBD1. The germline CDR1 and CDR2 sequences are MDHEN and SYDVKM. Trimming removed 5 bases from V and 1 base from J; junction bases left unmatched: 16. The CDR3 is 18 amino acids. The CDR3 here is CASSIGGAGTGANTEAFF. The DNA for the CDR3 is TGTGCCAGCAGTATAGGGGGCGCCGGCACAGGAGCGAACACTGAAGCTTTCTTT.

This chain joins TRBV11-2 and TRBJ2-2, with TRBD1 identical over 8 bases. The CDR3 has 15 residues. Trimming took 1 base from V and 6 from J; bases not matched to a gene: 4. Germline V gene sequence: CDR1 SGHAT, CDR2 FQNNGV. CDR3 protein: CASSLAGGLAGELFF. The CDR3 DNA follows: TGTGCCAGCAGCTTAGCAGGGGGCTTAGCCGGGGAGCTGTTTTTT.

In the case of this clone: Other DNA sequences in this specimen translate into the identical CDR3. The chain combines TRBV7-2 with TRBJ2-7, with D perhaps being TRBD1 or TRBD2 (5 bases each). Germline CDR1 is SGHTA and CDR2 is FQGNSA. Trimming stripped 5 bases from V and 0 bases from J, with 11 bases between. This CDR3 region has 14 residues. Here the CDR3 reads CASSPGPSSYEQYF. CDR3 in DNA: TGTGCCAGCAGCCCGGGACCGAGCTCCTACGAGCAGTACTTC.

This clone came up a few times. V gene TRBV7-9 combines with J gene TRBJ2-2; D not resolved. The CDR3 spans 14 residues. Per the germline V gene, CDR1 is SEHNR and CDR2 is FQNEAQ (reference sequence). Trimming removed 11 bases from V and 0 bases from J, with 13 bases in between. In DNA, the CDR3 is TGTGCCGGGTACCGGACGTCGAACACCGGGGAGCTGTTTTTT. Translation gives CAGYRTSNTGELFF. Complete variable domain (other parts from reference TRBV7-9 and TRBJ2-2): DTGVSQNPRHKITKRGQNVTFRCDPISEHNRLYWYRQTLGQGPEFLTYFQNEAQLEKSRLLSDRFSAERPKGSFSTLEIQRTEQGDSAMYLCAGYRTSNTGELFFGEGSRLTVL.

The chain carries TRBV30 and TRBJ1-2; 9 positions match TRBD1. V lost 0 bases to trimming and J lost 6 bases; unmatched junction nucleotides: 11. Germline assignment: CDR1 GTSNPN and CDR2 SVGIG (reference sequence). CDR3 length equals 16 residues. The CDR3 loop is CAWSVQLGTGMNGYTF. CDR3 nucleotides: TGTGCCTGGAGTGTACAATTGGGGACAGGGATGAATGGCTACACCTTC.

V usage is TRBV7-2 and J usage is TRBJ2-7, with unresolved D. Germline CDR1 is SGHTA and CDR2 is FQGNSA. Trimming shortened V by 5 bases and J by 3 bases, and 5 bases separated the two germline ends. The CDR3 contains 11 residues. Here the CDR3 reads CASSRNYEQYF. Here the CDR3 DNA reads TGTGCCAGCAGCCGCAACTACGAGCAGTACTTC.

The V and J genes are TRBV5-4 and TRBJ2-2, with 8 bases fitting TRBD2. The CDR3 length is 16 residues. Per germline, CDR1 SGHNT and CDR2 YYREEE (reference sequence). The junction had 10 bases not matched to a gene; V was cut back by 4 bases and J by 5 bases. CDR3 bases: TGTGCCAGCAGCCTATGGACTAGCCGGGGGACCGGGGAGCTGTTTTTT. This encodes CASSLWTSRGTGELFF.

The chain uses TRBV19 and TRBJ2-1; no firm D call. Germline values: CDR1 LNHDA, CDR2 SQIVND (reference sequence). The length of the CDR3 is 16 residues. V lost 5 bases to trimming and J lost 0 bases, with 14 bases between them. The CDR3 DNA reads as TGTGCCAGTAGTGGCGCAGGCCTTAGCTCCTACAATGAGCAGTTCTTC. This gives the protein CASSGAGLSSYNEQFF.

The chain employs TRBV5-1 and TRBJ1-2; maybe TRBD1 (5 bases). This CDR3 spans 12 amino acids. V was shortened by 3 bases and J by 3 bases, with 6 bases between the two germline ends. Per the germline V gene, CDR1 is SGHRS and CDR2 is YFSETQ. The CDR3 coding sequence is TGCGCCAGCAGCTCCAGGGACTATGGCTACACCTTC. Its protein is CASSSRDYGYTF.

The gene calls are TRBV7-2 and TRBJ2-1; no clear D gene. Germline V gene lookup returns CDR1 SGHTA and CDR2 FQGNSA. V was clipped by 4 bases and J by 5 bases, with 6 bases between them. The length of the CDR3 is 12 residues. CDR3 residues: CASSYNHNEQFF. The CDR3 DNA follows: TGTGCCAGCAGCTACAACCACAATGAGCAGTTCTTC.

This clone was observed once. The rearrangement links TRBV5-1 to TRBJ2-5, with 11 bases fitting TRBD2. The V and J ends lost 4 bases and 0 bases, in that order; junction bases with no gene match: 5. The CDR3 has 16 residues. Germline V gene data show CDR1 as SGHRS and CDR2 as YFSETQ. The CDR3 bases are TGCGCCAGCAGCCTGAGGACTAGCGGGCACCAAGAGACCCAGTACTTC. Translating gives CASSLRTSGHQETQYF. Looking up the rest from reference TRBV5-1 and TRBJ2-5 gives the full variable domain: KAGVTQTPRYLIKTRGQQVTLSCSPISGHRSVSWYQQTPGQGLQFLFEYFSETQRNKGNFPGRFSGRQFSNSRSEMNVSTLELGDSALYLCASSLRTSGHQETQYFGPGTRLLVL.

The chain combines TRBV5-1 with TRBJ2-5; a weak D match, TRBD2 (6 bases). V was clipped by 7 bases and J by 3 bases, with 7 bases between them. This CDR3 has 11 amino acids. The germline V gene has CDR1 SGHRS and CDR2 YFSETQ. The CDR3 DNA reads as TGCGCCAGCGGGACTGAAGAGACCCAGTACTTC. It is translated as CASGTEETQYF.

The chain uses TRBV19 and TRBJ1-5, with 10 nucleotides matching TRBD1. After removal of 5 bases from V and 2 bases from J, the junction contained 6 bases not matched to a gene. This CDR3 region has 16 residues. Germline CDR1 is LNHDA and CDR2 is SQIVND (reference sequence). CDR3 nucleotide sequence: TGTGCCAGTAGTCCCAGGGACAGGGGTGGCAATCAGCCCCAGCATTTT. Encoded protein: CASSPRDRGGNQPQHF.

This sequence joins TRBV11-2 and TRBJ1-2; possibly TRBD1 for D (6 bases). The CDR3 has 14 amino acids. Germline CDR1 SGHAT, CDR2 FQNNGV. V was cut by 3 bases and J by 2 bases, with 10 bases left in between. The CDR3 bases are TGTGCCAGCAGCTTCTCTCAGGGGAACTATGGCTACACCTTC. Its translation is CASSFSQGNYGYTF.

This chain connects TRBV5-6 to TRBJ1-3, with unresolved D. CDR3 length: 14 residues. The germline V gene encodes CDR1 SGHDT and CDR2 YYEEEE. Trimming removed 4 bases from V and 4 bases from J, with 12 bases in between. CDR3 DNA sequence: TGTGCCAGCAGCCGGAGGTTTGAGGGAAACACCATATATTTT. Amino acid sequence: CASSRRFEGNTIYF. The full variable domain, rest sourced from reference TRBV5-6 and TRBJ1-3, is DAGVTQSPTHLIKTRGQQVTLRCSPKSGHDTVSWYQQALGQGPQFIFQYYEEEERQRGNFPDRFSGHQFPNYSSELNVNALLLGDSALYLCASSRRFEGNTIYFGEGSWLTVV.

The chain has TRBV6-4 and TRBJ1-1; TRBD1 aligns across 7 bases. CDR1 and CDR2 from the germline V gene are MRHNA and SNTAGT. The CDR3 spans 14 residues. Losses at the gene ends were 4 bases for V and 1 base for J; bases not matched to a gene: 3. CDR3 bases: TGTGCCAGCAGTGCCAGGACAGGGAACACTGAAGCTTTCTTT. Residues: CASSARTGNTEAFF.

This clone was seen just once. V is TRBV4-1 and J is TRBJ1-1; D unresolved. CDR1 and CDR2 (germline): MGHRA, YSYEKL. This CDR3 has 14 residues. V was cut by 4 bases and J by 6 bases, with 15 bases left in between. The CDR3 protein is CASSLSPSRAEAFF. The CDR3 DNA reads TGCGCCAGCAGCCTCTCCCCCTCACGCGCTGAAGCTTTCTTT.

V usage is TRBV7-2 and J usage is TRBJ2-3, with a tentative D call TRBD1 (6 bases). CDR1 is SGHTA and CDR2 is FQGNSA in the germline V gene. V lost 5 bases and J lost 4, with 16 bases in between. This CDR3 has 15 residues. The CDR3 nucleotides are TGTGCCAGCAGCCTAAACAGGGATCTTTCAGATACGCAGTATTTT. Protein sequence: CASSLNRDLSDTQYF.

The rearrangement joins TRBV9 to TRBJ2-3; D gene uncertain. Germline V gene data show CDR1 as SGDLS and CDR2 as YYNGEE. The CDR3 is 14 residues long. Between the trimmed V and J ends, which lost 0 bases and 2 bases, there was a span of 7 bases. The CDR3 nucleotides are TGTGCCAGCAGCGTAGGCCCCTCCACAGATACGCAGTATTTT. It specifies CASSVGPSTDTQYF. Combining the CDR3 with reference TRBV9 and TRBJ2-3 gives the whole variable domain DSGVTQTPKHLITATGQRVTLRCSPRSGDLSVYWYQQSLDQGLQFLIQYYNGEERAKGNILERFSAQQFPDLHSELNLSSLELGDSALYFCASSVGPSTDTQYFGPGTRLTVL.

The chain combines TRBV6-1 with TRBJ1-6; D is uncertain. CDR1 is MNHNS, CDR2 SASEGT, per germline. Trimming pared 4 bases from V and 7 bases from J, leaving 11 bases between. This CDR3 contains 14 residues. Here the CDR3 DNA reads TGTGCCAGCAGTGTCCCCACAGAGAATTCACCCCTCCACTTT. This codes for CASSVPTENSPLHF.

There are a few counts of this clone. This chain links TRBV7-2 with TRBJ2-3, with D perhaps matching TRBD2 (5 bases). CDR1 and CDR2 (germline): SGHTA, FQGNSA. The CDR3 is made up of 15 amino acids. Between the trimmed V and J ends, which lost 1 base and 0 bases, there was a span of 8 bases. The CDR3 DNA sequence: TGTGCCAGCAGCTTAGTCGGGGAGAGCACAGATACGCAGTATTTT. Translated, it gives CASSLVGESTDTQYF.

This rearrangement joins TRBV5-4 to TRBJ2-7; 11 bases match TRBD1. The CDR3 is made up of 15 amino acids. Germline CDR1 and CDR2: SGHNT and YYREEE (reference sequence). After removal of 2 bases from V and 9 bases from J, the junction contained 10 bases not matched to a gene. The CDR3 bases are TGTGCCAGCAGCTTTGGACAGGGGGCCGACCAGGGGCAGTACTTC. It is translated as CASSFGQGADQGQYF. The entire variable domain, with the rest obtained from reference TRBV5-4 and TRBJ2-7, is as follows: ETGVTQSPTHLIKTRGQQVTLRCSSQSGHNTVSWYQQALGQGPQFIFQYYREEENGRGNFPPRFSGLQFPNYSSELNVNALELDDSALYLCASSFGQGADQGQYFGPGTRLTVT.